This section outlines one TCR beta chain sequence together with its context. The data were obtained in a study of blood T cell repertoires in COVID-19. Study context: COVID-19 samples from acute and convalescent phases originated in the United States, Italy and Spain. PBMCs, B-cell-depleted T cells, or T cells were the source of the cDNA or gDNA that made up the material.

Per the original data handling: Estimation of nucleated cell counts relied on the amplification of reference gene primers. Libraries were prepared by immunoSEQ multiplex PCR; TCRdb keeps only in-frame clonotypes and omits some of them. Clone size and the V and J calls come from that table; the DNA yielded D and trimming. Of about 98,000 clones listed, around 90% are singletons. CDR1 is MNHEY and CDR2 is SVGEGT in the germline V gene. There are 13 residues in the CDR3. Trimming took off 4 bases at V and 0 bases at J, with 6 bases between the two ends. The TCR comes from a man aged 50 to 59 with active or convalescent COVID-19. Sequenced sample: peripheral blood. V and J are TRBV6-2 or TRBV6-3 and TRBJ1-1, with D uncertain. The DNA of the CDR3 is TGTGCCAGCAGTTTTCCGGTGAACACTGAAGCTTTCTTT. Protein product: CASSFPVNTEAFF.